A single sample gave rise to the 16 T cell receptor beta chains below, sequenced in a study of control samples from healthy donors and cancer patients. Produced via immunoSEQ multiplex PCR; TCRdb's table is partial and in-frame only. The sample consists of some 130,000 clones, more than 85% of them appearing once. Sequences were obtained from PBMCs. These receptors were collected from a man over 45 with head and neck cancer.

V gene TRBV7-2 combines with J gene TRBJ2-7; the match to TRBD1 covers 9 bases. The J segment lost 4 bases and the V segment lost 2 bases, leaving 9 bases of the junction unmatched. Germline V gene lookup returns CDR1 SGHTA and CDR2 FQGNSA. The CDR3 loop spans 16 amino acids. DNA of the CDR3: TGTGCCAGCAGCTTAAGGGGGGGGACAGGGAGGTACGAGCAGTACTTC. It specifies CASSLRGGTGRYEQYF.

This clone was seen just once. The chain combines TRBV6-2 or TRBV6-3 with TRBJ2-7; D is possibly TRBD1 (5 bases). The CDR3 extends over 15 amino acids. Trimming left V 4 bases short and J 1 base short, with 14 bases between. CDR1 is MNHEY, CDR2 SVGEGT, per germline. CDR3 nucleotide sequence: TGTGCCAGCAGTTGGTACCGTAGGGGTTCCTACGAGCAGTACTTC. Its translation is CASSWYRRGSYEQYF.

This chain joins TRBV24-1 and TRBJ2-2, with TRBD1 as a possible D gene (6 bases). Germline CDR1 KGHDR, CDR2 SFDVKD. This CDR3 region has 13 residues. Trimming left V 7 bases short and J 4 bases short, with 9 bases between. This CDR3 reads CATRQGFTGELFF. CDR3 bases: TGTGCCACCAGACAGGGTTTCACCGGGGAGCTGTTTTTT.

V is TRBV7-3 and J is TRBJ1-1; TRBD1 matches at 7 bases. V dropped 5 bases and J dropped 7; count of bases not matched to a gene: 7. The CDR3 sequence is 13 residues long. CDR1 and CDR2 (germline): SGHTA, FQGTGA. In DNA, the CDR3 is TGTGCCAGCAGCGCCGACAGGGTCGGTGAAGCTTTCTTT. This sequence encodes CASSADRVGEAFF.

This clone was recorded only once. This CDR3 is CASSPRLSQETQYF. The DNA for the CDR3 is TGTGCCAGCTCACCCAGGCTCAGCCAAGAGACCCAGTACTTC. The J gene is TRBJ2-5, the V gene TRBV18; D is uncertain. The germline CDR1 and CDR2 sequences are KGHSH and LQKENI. V dropped 3 bases and J dropped 1 base, with 9 bases sitting between them. This CDR3 has 14 amino acids.

V and J are TRBV6-5 and TRBJ2-1, with D hard to call. The germline V gene encodes CDR1 MNHEY and CDR2 SVGAGI. Trimming cost V 0 bases and J 6 bases, with 6 bases left between them. The CDR3 spans 13 residues. Here the CDR3 DNA reads TGTGCCAGCAGTTACTCGGGTTCCAATGAGCAGTTCTTC. It specifies CASSYSGSNEQFF.

CDR3 sequence reads: CASSPPTGGLGIEAFF. CDR3 coding DNA: TGTGCCAGCTCACCACCAACAGGGGGTCTCGGAATTGAAGCTTTCTTT. The V gene is TRBV18, the J gene TRBJ1-1, with TRBD1 identical over 8 bases. CDR1 is KGHSH, CDR2 LQKENI, per germline. The V and J ends lost 0 bases and 7 bases, in that order; junction bases with no gene match: 10. This CDR3 is 16 amino acids long.

CDR3 protein: CASSGRQGRASYEQYF. In DNA, the CDR3 is TGTGCCAGCAGTGGGAGACAGGGGAGAGCTTCCTACGAGCAGTACTTC. This chain connects TRBV2 to TRBJ2-7, with 8 nucleotides matching TRBD1. With V trimmed by 4 bases and J by 1 base, 9 bases remained unmatched. In germline, CDR1 is SNHLY, CDR2 FYNNEI. This CDR3 is 16 amino acids long.

In this sample, this clone turned up a few times. The chain carries TRBV7-9 and TRBJ2-7, with TRBD1 identical over 10 bases. The CDR3 consists of 14 residues. V lost 5 bases, J lost 3 bases, and 4 bases stayed unmatched. Germline values: CDR1 SEHNR, CDR2 FQNEAQ (reference sequence). The CDR3 loop is CASSKTGGGYEQYF. CDR3 in DNA: TGTGCCAGCAGCAAGACAGGGGGCGGCTACGAGCAGTACTTC.

This rearrangement joins TRBV10-3 to TRBJ1-2, with 7 bases aligning to TRBD1. J lost 1 base, V lost 5 bases, and 7 bases had no gene match. The CDR3 loop spans 15 amino acids. Germline CDR1 ENHRY, CDR2 SYGVKD. DNA for the CDR3: TGTGCCATCAGTAGGATACAGGGGATTAACTATGGCTACACCTTC. It codes for CAISRIQGINYGYTF.

V is TRBV7-8 and J is TRBJ2-7; D not certain. CDR1 is SGHVS and CDR2 is FQNEAQ in the germline V gene. The CDR3 spans 13 residues. The V end was cut by 4 bases, the J end by 7 bases, with 14 bases between. CDR3 bases: TGTGCCAGCAGCTCCGGATGGGTCCGGGAGCAGTACTTC. This codes for CASSSGWVREQYF.

In DNA, the CDR3 is TGCGCCAGCAGCTTGGCAGACAGGGACCGAAACACCATATATTTT. Protein sequence: CASSLADRDRNTIYF. The chain has TRBV5-1 and TRBJ1-3; 7 positions agree with TRBD1. In germline, CDR1 is SGHRS, CDR2 YFSETQ. The CDR3 has 15 residues. V was clipped by 0 bases and J by 5 bases; unmatched bases: 5. The whole variable domain, filled in from reference TRBV5-1 and TRBJ1-3, reads KAGVTQTPRYLIKTRGQQVTLSCSPISGHRSVSWYQQTPGQGLQFLFEYFSETQRNKGNFPGRFSGRQFSNSRSEMNVSTLELGDSALYLCASSLADRDRNTIYFGEGSWLTVV.

The chain carries TRBV11-2 and TRBJ2-7; TRBD1 aligns across 9 bases. Germline V gene data show CDR1 as SGHAT and CDR2 as FQNNGV. This CDR3 contains 16 residues. Unmatched junction bases numbered 13, after V lost 5 bases and J lost 5 bases. The CDR3 nucleotides read TGTGCCAGCAGCGCAAAACGGGGAACAGGGGGCGACGAGCAGTACTTC. It encodes CASSAKRGTGGDEQYF.

The genes are TRBV4-2 and TRBJ2-5; unclear D gene. V was shortened by 1 base and J by 2 bases, with 8 bases between the two germline ends. This CDR3 has 14 residues. The germline V gene has CDR1 LGHNA and CDR2 YNFKEQ. The chain's CDR3 is CASSQGTVQETQYF. DNA for the CDR3: TGTGCCAGCAGCCAAGGGACGGTACAAGAGACCCAGTACTTC.

V gene TRBV3-1 (or the pseudogene TRBV3-2) combines with J gene TRBJ2-4; D not resolved. In germline, CDR1 is LGHDT, CDR2 YNNKEL (reference sequence). The CDR3 consists of 18 residues. Trimming removed 0 bases from V and 1 base from J, with 16 bases in between. CDR3 sequence reads: CASSQEVRPQRAKNIQYF. CDR3 in DNA: TGTGCCAGCAGCCAAGAAGTCCGACCCCAACGGGCCAAAAACATTCAGTACTTC.

The CDR3 DNA reads TGTGCCAGTCGGCGAGGGGGCCCCTTTCCCCAGCATTTT. It encodes CASRRGGPFPQHF. This chain links TRBV2 with TRBJ1-5; TRBD1 matches at 7 bases. The CDR3 spans 13 residues. Germline CDR1 and CDR2: SNHLY and FYNNEI. V gave up 9 bases and J gave up 10 bases; unmatched junction bases: 12.